The clone carrying this T cell receptor (beta chain) was counted a few times. Its antigen is still unknown. These data belong to a study of human T cells and chemical hapten exposure. Background on the study: The cohort included alopecia areata under or over 50% scalp, totalis and universalis.

TCRdb itself ran the RACE reads through MiXCR, one entry per CDR3 protein. Of tens of thousands of distinct CDR3 sequences detected, 10% appear once; the ten largest clones hold 4.5% to 5%. Time point noted: patch test 2, 6 weeks after DPC sensitization. Treatment in this sample: therapeutic diphenylcyclopropenone sensitization with weekly scalp DPC. Findings of the study overall: DPC sensitization did not alter TCRs above 1 in 1000 frequency. A positive correlation with patch test score was shown by PT1 expanded TCR counts. Versus controls, significantly more large CDR3 similarity clusters arose from expanded TCRs.

The CDR3 has 15 residues. With 4 bases removed from V and 4 bases from J, the gap between germline ends came to 16 bases. The germline gives CDR1 LGHNA, CDR2 YSLEER. The rearrangement joins TRBV4-3 to TRBJ2-5; D may be TRBD2 (6 bases). The sequencing used whole blood, collected in connection with sensitization to the hapten diphenylcyclopropenone (DPC). The sequence was obtained from a woman in her forties or fifties with alopecia areata. Some clones in this sample may be carry-over from other donors' samples. This CDR3 reads CASSRGDSPGETQYF. The DNA of the CDR3 is TGCGCCAGCAGCCGAGGGGACTCCCCCGGAGAGACCCAGTACTTC.